Below are 11 T cell receptor beta chains sequenced from a single sample in a study of blood T cell repertoires in COVID-19. Clones were sequenced by immunoSEQ multiplex PCR, and TCRdb holds only the in-frame ones, with some missing. Among roughly 200,000 clones listed, 65% to 90% were seen once. The sequenced sample consisted of PBMCs or T cells enriched from blood (not recorded which). The receptors derive from a man in his forties who had recovered from COVID-19.

CDR3 protein: CASSIGWSSYNSPLHF. The CDR3 DNA reads as TGTGCCAGTAGTATTGGGTGGAGCTCCTATAATTCACCCCTCCACTTT. The chain is built from TRBV19 and TRBJ1-6; D unresolved. CDR1 is LNHDA and CDR2 is SQIVND in the germline V gene (reference sequence). The CDR3 extends over 16 amino acids. Trimming took 3 bases from V and 0 from J, leaving 9 bases between them.

This clone has just one count. V and J are TRBV11-2 and TRBJ2-5, with 8 positions matching TRBD2. The CDR3 contains 17 residues. V trimming: 1 base; J trimming: 7 bases; junction bases outside the gene matches: 14. CDR1 and CDR2 from the germline V gene are SGHAT and FQNNGV. This CDR3 reads CASSLVEGLVGWGTQYF. The CDR3 DNA reads TGTGCCAGCAGCTTAGTGGAGGGACTAGTGGGATGGGGGACCCAGTACTTC.

This rearrangement joins TRBV7-2 to TRBJ2-3, with 7 bases that match TRBD2. CDR3 length: 14 amino acids. The trim removed 5 bases at V and 6 bases at J, leaving 8 bases unmatched. The germline CDR1 and CDR2 sequences are SGHTA and FQGNSA. The CDR3 sequence: CASSPRRERDTQYF. As DNA, the CDR3 is TGTGCCAGCAGCCCTAGGCGGGAGCGGGATACGCAGTATTTT.

This rearrangement joins TRBV7-9 to TRBJ1-1; D remains ambiguous. Germline CDR1 reads SEHNR; CDR2 reads FQNEAQ (reference sequence). V lost 2 bases and J 1 base, leaving 17 bases between the germline ends. This CDR3 is 17 amino acids long. The CDR3 reads CASSLRLRSNQNTEAFF. DNA of the CDR3: TGTGCCAGCAGCTTAAGATTACGGAGTAATCAGAACACTGAAGCTTTCTTT.

The chain combines TRBV7-2 with TRBJ1-4; weak D call: TRBD1 (6 bases). CDR3 length: 16 residues. Germline V gene data show CDR1 as SGHTA and CDR2 as FQGNSA. V was cut by 0 bases and J by 5 bases, with 13 bases left in between. CDR3 loop: CASSLAFAQGNEKLFF. DNA for the CDR3: TGTGCCAGCAGCTTAGCATTTGCACAGGGAAATGAAAAACTGTTTTTT. The variable domain in full, with the rest retrieved from reference TRBV7-2 and TRBJ1-4, is GAGVSQSPSNKVTEKGKDVELRCDPISGHTALYWYRQSLGQGLEFLIYFQGNSAPDKSGLPSDRFSAERTGGSVSTLTIQRTQQEDSAVYLCASSLAFAQGNEKLFFGSGTQLSVL.

This clone appeared a single time. This sequence joins TRBV7-2 and TRBJ2-7, with D tentatively TRBD2 (5 bases). The CDR3 runs 16 residues. Per germline, CDR1 SGHTA and CDR2 FQGNSA. Trimming took 4 bases from V and 7 from J, leaving 23 bases between them. The chain's CDR3 is CASSYQTGWIVEEQYV. The CDR3 nucleotides read TGTGCCAGCAGCTACCAAACGGGGTGGATTGTGGAAGAGCAGTACGTC.

This chain connects TRBV2 to TRBJ2-7; D is undetermined. The CDR3 has 13 amino acids. The germline V gene encodes CDR1 SNHLY and CDR2 FYNNEI. Trimming shortened V by 10 bases and J by 2 bases, and 15 bases separated the two germline ends. The DNA for the CDR3 is TGTGCCACCCTACCAGTAGCCCCCTACGAGCAGTACTTC. Translated: CATLPVAPYEQYF.

CDR3 sequence: CASSQSITGTSYEQYF. The DNA of the CDR3 is TGCGCCAGCAGCCAAAGCATCACAGGGACCTCCTACGAGCAGTACTTC. The rearrangement joins TRBV4-1 to TRBJ2-7, with a weak D call TRBD1 (6 bases). The CDR3 length is 16 residues. Germline loops: CDR1 MGHRA, CDR2 YSYEKL. V shed 2 bases and J shed 0 bases, with 14 bases lying between them.

The V and J genes are TRBV2 and TRBJ2-3; possibly TRBD2 for D (6 bases). Germline V gene data show CDR1 as SNHLY and CDR2 as FYNNEI. The V and J ends lost 4 bases and 6 bases respectively, with 20 bases between them. The CDR3 sequence is 16 residues long. CDR3 DNA: TGTGCCAGCAGTGGTAAGGCGGGGTCCCTTCGGGATACGCAGTATTTT. This codes for CASSGKAGSLRDTQYF. The full variable domain, completed using reference TRBV2 and TRBJ2-3, is EPEVTQTPSHQVTQMGQEVILRCVPISNHLYFYWYRQILGQKVEFLVSFYNNEISEKSEIFDDQFSVERPDGSNFTLKIRSTKLEDSAMYFCASSGKAGSLRDTQYFGPGTRLTVL.

The chain is built from TRBV5-1 and TRBJ2-2, with TRBD1 as a possible D gene (6 bases). The CDR3 spans 15 residues. Germline V CDR1 and CDR2: SGHRS, YFSETQ. Trimming cost V 1 base and J 6 bases, with 13 bases left between them. The CDR3 DNA reads TGCGCCAGCAGCTTGTGGCAAGCAGGGGCCGGGGAGCTGTTTTTT. Translated, it gives CASSLWQAGAGELFF.

The V gene is TRBV4-3, the J gene TRBJ2-1; the D gene is possibly TRBD2 (6 bases). There are 15 residues in the CDR3. With 5 bases removed from V and 2 bases from J, the gap between germline ends came to 13 bases. Germline-derived CDR1 and CDR2 are LGHNA and YSLEER. This CDR3 reads CASSGGRGTYNEQFF. The CDR3 DNA reads as TGCGCCAGCAGCGGAGGGAGAGGAACCTACAATGAGCAGTTCTTC.